These T cell receptor beta chains were read from a single sample in a study of cytomegalovirus exposure and HLA in healthy donors. Generated by immunoSEQ multiplex PCR, the TCRdb table keeps only in-frame clones and is missing some. There are over 95,000 clones in the sample; 74% occur only once, and 2% to 2.5% lies in the top ten. The material sequenced was PBMCs. These receptors came from a human donor in good health. The CDR3 runs from the conserved cysteine through the conserved F or W. D genes are given only for firm matches. The size entry is marked missing in some rows and otherwise reads once, few, many or a size class.

v_gene: TRBV9; abundance: .; j_gene: TRBJ2-7; len: 15; d_gene: TRBD1; CDR3nt: TGTGCCAGCAGCGGCCTGGGGACAGAAGCCTACGAGCAGTACTTC; CDR3aa: CASSGLGTEAYEQYF
v_gene: TRBV6-6; abundance: .; j_gene: TRBJ2-1; len: 13; d_gene: .; CDR3nt: TGTGCCAGCAGTTACCAACAGGGCAATGAGCAGTTCTTC; CDR3aa: CASSYQQGNEQFF
v_gene: TRBV30; abundance: .; j_gene: TRBJ2-7; len: 13; d_gene: TRBD2; CDR3nt: TGTGCCTGGAACGACGGGAGGGGTTACGAGCAGTACTTC; CDR3aa: CAWNDGRGYEQYF
v_gene: TRBV4-3; abundance: .; j_gene: TRBJ1-4; len: 17; d_gene: .; CDR3nt: TGCGCCAGCAGCCTTTCGAGGCAACTAGCAACTAATGAAAAACTGTTTTTT; CDR3aa: CASSLSRQLATNEKLFF
v_gene: TRBV18; abundance: once; j_gene: TRBJ1-1; len: 15; d_gene: TRBD1; CDR3nt: TGTGCCAGCTCACCAGACAGGGGGCGCCGGACTGAAGCTTTCTTT; CDR3aa: CASSPDRGRRTEAFF
v_gene: TRBV5-4; abundance: .; j_gene: TRBJ2-3; len: 14; d_gene: .; CDR3nt: TGTGCCAGCAGCTTGGGCCAGGGATCAGATACGCAGTATTTT; CDR3aa: CASSLGQGSDTQYF
v_gene: TRBV27; abundance: .; j_gene: TRBJ2-2; len: 15; d_gene: .; CDR3nt: TGTGCCAGCAAGGAGCGATTCGGACAGATCGGGGAGCTGTTTTTT; CDR3aa: CASKERFGQIGELFF
v_gene: TRBV4-1; abundance: once; j_gene: TRBJ2-3; len: 14; d_gene: .; CDR3nt: TGCGCCAGCAGCCAAGTTCAGGCTTCAGATACGCAGTATTTT; CDR3aa: CASSQVQASDTQYF
v_gene: TRBV13; abundance: once; j_gene: TRBJ2-2; len: 15; d_gene: .; CDR3nt: TGTGCCAGCAGCTTCGGGATTACGAACACCGGGGAGCTGTTTTTT; CDR3aa: CASSFGITNTGELFF
v_gene: TRBV27; abundance: .; j_gene: TRBJ1-4; len: 15; d_gene: .; CDR3nt: TGTGCCAGCAGGAGGTATGGTGCAACTAATGAAAAACTGTTTTTT; CDR3aa: CASRRYGATNEKLFF
v_gene: TRBV7-2; abundance: .; j_gene: TRBJ1-6; len: 16; d_gene: TRBD1; CDR3nt: TGTGCCAGCAGCCCACCAAGGGGGACAGGGGATTCACCCCTCCACTTT; CDR3aa: CASSPPRGTGDSPLHF
v_gene: TRBV7-9; abundance: .; j_gene: TRBJ1-2; len: 15; d_gene: TRBD1; CDR3nt: TGTGCCAGCAGCTTAAGTTCGGACAGGTACTATGGCTACACCTTC; CDR3aa: CASSLSSDRYYGYTF
v_gene: TRBV30; abundance: .; j_gene: TRBJ1-5; len: 14; d_gene: .; CDR3nt: TGTGCCTGGAGTACGGGGTGGAACAATCAGCCCCAGCATTTT; CDR3aa: CAWSTGWNNQPQHF
v_gene: TRBV5-6; abundance: .; j_gene: TRBJ2-7; len: 14; d_gene: .; CDR3nt: TGTGCCAGCAGCTTGGTCGGCCAGGGATACGAGCAGTACTTC; CDR3aa: CASSLVGQGYEQYF
v_gene: TRBV19; abundance: few; j_gene: TRBJ1-4; len: 16; d_gene: TRBD1; CDR3nt: TGTGCCAGTAGTGTTCCTACGGGACAGGGGAGTGAAAAACTGTTTTTT; CDR3aa: CASSVPTGQGSEKLFF
v_gene: TRBV11-2; abundance: .; j_gene: TRBJ1-1; len: 13; d_gene: .; CDR3nt: TGTGCCAGCTCACAAAAGTTGAACACTGAAGCTTTCTTT; CDR3aa: CASSQKLNTEAFF
v_gene: TRBV18; abundance: .; j_gene: TRBJ1-1; len: 17; d_gene: .; CDR3nt: TGTGCCAGCTCACCATTTCGTCCCGGCAAAAGGGGCACTGAAGCTTTCTTT; CDR3aa: CASSPFRPGKRGTEAFF
v_gene: TRBV2; abundance: .; j_gene: TRBJ2-2; len: 15; d_gene: TRBD1; CDR3nt: TGTGCCAGCAGTCGACAGGGCAGGGGCACCGGGGAGCTGTTTTTT; CDR3aa: CASSRQGRGTGELFF
v_gene: TRBV30; abundance: .; j_gene: TRBJ1-6; len: 15; d_gene: TRBD1; CDR3nt: TGTGCCTGGAGTGCGACAGGGGTATCGAATTCACCCCTCCACTTT; CDR3aa: CAWSATGVSNSPLHF
v_gene: TRBV5-4; abundance: .; j_gene: TRBJ1-2; len: 15; d_gene: .; CDR3nt: TGTGCCAGCAGCTTGGACGGAGTGGTCGAGTCGGGCTACACCTTC; CDR3aa: CASSLDGVVESGYTF
v_gene: TRBV11-2; abundance: .; j_gene: TRBJ1-1; len: 14; d_gene: .; CDR3nt: TGTGCCAGCAGCTTAGTTTCAGGGAACACTGAAGCTTTCTTT; CDR3aa: CASSLVSGNTEAFF
v_gene: TRBV4-3; abundance: once; j_gene: TRBJ2-1; len: 16; d_gene: .; CDR3nt: TGCGCCAGCAGCCAAGACCGGGACTGGGCCTACAATGAGCAGTTCTTC; CDR3aa: CASSQDRDWAYNEQFF
v_gene: TRBV30; abundance: few; j_gene: TRBJ2-6; len: 15; d_gene: TRBD2; CDR3nt: TGTGCCTGGTCCCACGGGGGGTCCGGGGCCAACGTCCTGACTTTC; CDR3aa: CAWSHGGSGANVLTF
v_gene: TRBV5-4; abundance: .; j_gene: TRBJ2-1; len: 16; d_gene: TRBD1; CDR3nt: TGTGCCAGCAGCCCAGGGCATGGGACAGGAATAAATGAGCAGTTCTTC; CDR3aa: CASSPGHGTGINEQFF
v_gene: TRBV5-1; abundance: .; j_gene: TRBJ1-2; len: 15; d_gene: TRBD1; CDR3nt: TGCGCCAGCAGCTTGAGGGACAGCCCCAACTATGGCTACACCTTC; CDR3aa: CASSLRDSPNYGYTF
v_gene: TRBV9; abundance: .; j_gene: TRBJ2-2; len: 18; d_gene: TRBD1; CDR3nt: TGTGCCAGCAGCGTAGTTGGGGGGACAGGCACGAACACCGGGGAGCTGTTTTTT; CDR3aa: CASSVVGGTGTNTGELFF
v_gene: TRBV5-1; abundance: .; j_gene: TRBJ1-4; len: 17; d_gene: .; CDR3nt: TGCGCCAGCAGCTACGGTTCCCAGGGGCCGAGGGATGAAAAACTGTTTTTT; CDR3aa: CASSYGSQGPRDEKLFF
v_gene: TRBV7-9; abundance: .; j_gene: TRBJ1-4; len: 16; d_gene: TRBD1; CDR3nt: TGTGCCAGCAGCCCACCCCGACAGGGGGCGGGGGAAAAACTGTTTTTT; CDR3aa: CASSPPRQGAGEKLFF
v_gene: TRBV30; abundance: .; j_gene: TRBJ1-4; len: 16; d_gene: TRBD1; CDR3nt: TGTGCCTGGATGTACGGGGGCAGGGGGTCTAATGAAAAACTGTTTTTT; CDR3aa: CAWMYGGRGSNEKLFF
v_gene: TRBV5-1; abundance: .; j_gene: TRBJ1-2; len: 13; d_gene: .; CDR3nt: TGCGCCAGCAGCTTGGCGGGGGACTATGGCTACACCTTC; CDR3aa: CASSLAGDYGYTF
v_gene: TRBV5-1; abundance: once; j_gene: TRBJ1-1; len: 13; d_gene: .; CDR3nt: TGCGCCAGCAGCGCCGGTCGACTGGTTGAAGCTTTCTTT; CDR3aa: CASSAGRLVEAFF
v_gene: TRBV6-5; abundance: .; j_gene: TRBJ2-7; len: 14; d_gene: TRBD2; CDR3nt: TGTGCCAGCAGTGATAGCGGGGGGGCCTACGAGCAGTACTTC; CDR3aa: CASSDSGGAYEQYF
v_gene: TRBV19; abundance: .; j_gene: TRBJ2-7; len: 15; d_gene: TRBD1; CDR3nt: TGTGCCAGTAGTATCGGGCGACAGGGCTGGCGCGAGCAGTACTTC; CDR3aa: CASSIGRQGWREQYF
v_gene: TRBV4-3; abundance: .; j_gene: TRBJ1-1; len: 15; d_gene: .; CDR3nt: TGCGCCAGCAGCCAAAATTCCAGGGTGAACACTGAAGCTTTCTTT; CDR3aa: CASSQNSRVNTEAFF
v_gene: TRBV19; abundance: .; j_gene: TRBJ1-1; len: 15; d_gene: TRBD1; CDR3nt: TGTGCCAGTAGTATAGTCGCACAGGGGGACACTGAAGCTTTCTTT; CDR3aa: CASSIVAQGDTEAFF
v_gene: TRBV7-9; abundance: once; j_gene: TRBJ1-2; len: 14; d_gene: TRBD1; CDR3nt: TGTGCCAGCAGCGACAGACAGGGGATCTATGGCTACACCTTC; CDR3aa: CASSDRQGIYGYTF
v_gene: TRBV11-3; abundance: .; j_gene: TRBJ1-1; len: 13; d_gene: .; CDR3nt: TGTGCCAGCAGCTTAGCGTTCCGTACTGAAGCTTTCTTT; CDR3aa: CASSLAFRTEAFF
v_gene: TRBV15; abundance: .; j_gene: TRBJ2-7; len: 13; d_gene: .; CDR3nt: TGTGCCACCAGCAGGGACATCTTCTACGAGCAGTACTTC; CDR3aa: CATSRDIFYEQYF
v_gene: TRBV28; abundance: .; j_gene: TRBJ1-2; len: 15; d_gene: .; CDR3nt: TGTGCCACCCTGAATAGGGACATAGGTCCCTATGGCTACACCTTC; CDR3aa: CATLNRDIGPYGYTF
v_gene: TRBV5-1; abundance: few; j_gene: TRBJ2-6; len: 13; d_gene: TRBD1; CDR3nt: TGCGCCACGACAGGGGCTGGGGCCAACGTCCTGACTTTC; CDR3aa: CATTGAGANVLTF
v_gene: TRBV4-1; abundance: .; j_gene: TRBJ1-4; len: 16; d_gene: .; CDR3nt: TGCGCCAGCAGCCAAGATTCGGTCTTGGCAGGGCGAAAACTGTTTTTT; CDR3aa: CASSQDSVLAGRKLFF
v_gene: TRBV11-2; abundance: .; j_gene: TRBJ2-5; len: 17; d_gene: TRBD2; CDR3nt: TGTGCCAGCAGCTTATCATTAGCGGGAGGGCCGGGGGAGACCCAGTACTTC; CDR3aa: CASSLSLAGGPGETQYF